This paragraph reports one T cell receptor (beta chain). Everyone who took part was roughly 18 to 95 years old, and they came from over 20 US areas. The CDR3 is 15 residues long. V lost 3 bases and J 4 bases, leaving 12 bases between the germline ends. Germline CDR1 reads MGHDK; CDR2 reads SYGVNS. The data derive from a study of blood T cell repertoires in COVID-19. Clones were sequenced by immunoSEQ multiplex PCR, and TCRdb holds only the in-frame ones, with some missing. The data hold about 480,000 clones, with approximately 88% observed a single time. J is TRBJ2-2 and V is TRBV25-1, with a weak D call TRBD2 (6 bases). This sequence originates from a woman aged 35 to 49 who had recovered from COVID-19. The sequencing input was PBMCs or T cells enriched from blood (not recorded which). CDR3 coding DNA: TGTGCCAGCAGTGATGGGGGGAGCTTCACCGGGGAGCTGTTTTTT. It codes for CASSDGGSFTGELFF.